The next 15 T cell receptor beta chains were all read from a single sample in a study of T cell responses to AZD1222 COVID-19 vaccine. Assay: immunoSEQ multiplex PCR; the TCRdb copy retains only in-frame clones and omits some. The sample yields 75,000 to 90,000 clones, 92% seen once. Specimen: peripheral blood, collected 28 days after the second AZD1222 dose. Source of these receptors: an adult who received the AZD1222 COVID-19 vaccine.

The chain is built from TRBV6-2 or TRBV6-3 and TRBJ2-7, with 11 bases matching TRBD2. CDR1 and CDR2 (germline): MNHEY, SVGEGT. V was clipped by 5 bases and J by 2 bases; unmatched bases: 8. There are 16 residues in the CDR3. The CDR3 sequence is CASSLRLAGTPYEQYF. As DNA, the CDR3 is TGTGCCAGCAGTCTGAGACTAGCGGGAACACCCTACGAGCAGTACTTC.

In this sample, this clone turned up once. This rearrangement joins TRBV7-8 to TRBJ2-3, with TRBD2 as a possible D gene (6 bases). The V end lost 5 bases, the J end lost 4 bases, and 16 bases lay between the germline ends. Per the germline V gene, CDR1 is SGHVS and CDR2 is FQNEAQ. There are 15 residues in the CDR3. This CDR3 reads CASSLPRGTADTQYF. The CDR3 nucleotides are TGTGCCAGCAGCCTCCCCCGGGGGACCGCAGATACGCAGTATTTT. The entire variable domain, with the rest obtained from reference TRBV7-8 and TRBJ2-3, is as follows: GAGVSQSPRYKVAKRGQDVALRCDPISGHVSLFWYQQALGQGPEFLTYFQNEAQLDKSGLPSDRFFAERPEGSVSTLKIQRTQQEDSAVYLCASSLPRGTADTQYFGPGTRLTVL.

The chain has TRBV7-9 and TRBJ2-7; D call uncertain. Trimming took 7 bases from V and 0 from J, leaving 10 bases between them. CDR1 is SEHNR and CDR2 is FQNEAQ in the germline V gene (reference sequence). CDR3 size: 13 residues. DNA for the CDR3: TGTGCCAGCACCATCGTAAGCTCCTACGAGCAGTACTTC. Protein: CASTIVSSYEQYF.

The genes are TRBV19 and TRBJ1-5; tentative D call: TRBD1 (6 bases). In germline, CDR1 is LNHDA, CDR2 SQIVND (reference sequence). This CDR3 has 15 amino acids. The V end was cut by 3 bases, the J end by 4 bases, with 13 bases between. The CDR3 nucleotides read TGTGCCAGTAGTATTGTTGGAGGACAGAATCAGCCCCAGCATTTT. As protein: CASSIVGGQNQPQHF.

The chain uses TRBV5-1 and TRBJ1-1, with 7 bases aligning to TRBD1. CDR3 length: 14 amino acids. The V segment lost 6 bases and the J segment 8 bases; nucleotides outside the gene matches: 13. The germline V gene encodes CDR1 SGHRS and CDR2 YFSETQ. The CDR3 here is CASTRGDSGEEAFF. CDR3 nucleotide sequence: TGCGCCAGCACCCGGGGGGACAGTGGGGAGGAAGCTTTCTTT.

V and J are TRBV6-4 and TRBJ1-1; no clear D gene. This CDR3 is 13 amino acids long. The germline V and J ends were trimmed by 4 bases and 2 bases, with 8 bases remaining between them. Looked up from germline, CDR1 is MRHNA and CDR2 is SNTAGT. In nucleotides, the CDR3 is TGTGCCAGCAGTGCGAAGGGAAACACTGAAGCTTTCTTT. Encoded protein: CASSAKGNTEAFF.

The rearrangement joins TRBV28 to TRBJ2-3; D is possibly TRBD1 or TRBD2 (5 bases each). Trimming cost V 5 bases and J 6 bases, with 18 bases left between them. This CDR3 is built from 15 residues. Per germline, CDR1 MDHEN and CDR2 SYDVKM. The CDR3: CASSPPRGMEDTQYF. The CDR3 DNA is TGTGCCAGCAGTCCCCCGAGGGGAATGGAGGATACGCAGTATTTT.

This chain uses TRBV5-5 with TRBJ1-5, with D hard to call. V was shortened by 2 bases and J by 6 bases, with 15 bases between the two germline ends. Germline assignment: CDR1 SGHKS and CDR2 YYEKEE (reference sequence). The CDR3 is 15 residues long. DNA for the CDR3: TGTGCCAGCAGCTTTACCGGAGGGTTCGGTCAGCCCCAGCATTTT. Translation: CASSFTGGFGQPQHF.

V is TRBV4-3 and J is TRBJ2-3, with a possible D match to TRBD2 (5 bases). Germline V gives CDR1 LGHNA, CDR2 YSLEER. V shed 0 bases and J shed 0 bases, with 10 bases lying between them. The CDR3 covers 16 residues. The CDR3: CASSQDLGGSTDTQYF. The CDR3 region has the DNA TGCGCCAGCAGCCAAGATCTCGGCGGGAGCACAGATACGCAGTATTTT.

CDR3 sequence: CASSQGLTGGPSSGANVLTF. CDR3 nucleotide sequence: TGCGCCAGCAGCCAAGGTCTGACAGGGGGACCGAGCTCTGGGGCCAACGTCCTGACTTTC. V and J are TRBV4-3 and TRBJ2-6, with 9 bases matching TRBD1. Germline CDR1 reads LGHNA; CDR2 reads YSLEER. J gave up 0 bases and V 1 base, and 10 bases lay outside the gene matches. This CDR3 is built from 20 residues.

This rearrangement joins TRBV12-3 or TRBV12-4 to TRBJ1-2; weak D call: TRBD1 (5 bases). The CDR3 has 12 residues. V lost 3 bases and J 8 bases, leaving 10 bases between the germline ends. The CDR3 sequence: CASSFSQGGYTF. The CDR3 region has the DNA TGTGCCAGCAGTTTTAGTCAGGGCGGCTACACCTTC.

The rearrangement links TRBV27 to TRBJ1-2, with D perhaps TRBD1 (6 bases). Trimming left V 6 bases short and J 7 bases short, with 27 bases between. Germline V lookup: CDR1 MNHEY, CDR2 SMNVEV (reference sequence). The CDR3 runs to 17 residues. The CDR3 DNA reads TGTGCCAGCAGCCGGGCCCTCAGGGGCTCCCCACTCAGTGGCTACACCTTC. Encoded protein: CASSRALRGSPLSGYTF.

The chain recombines TRBV7-2 with TRBJ2-7, with D uncertain. Trimming pared 1 base from V and 0 bases from J, leaving 13 bases between. Germline V gene data show CDR1 as SGHTA and CDR2 as FQGNSA. The CDR3 contains 16 residues. CDR3 loop: CASSLVSRTASYEQYF. CDR3 DNA: TGTGCCAGCAGCTTAGTAAGTCGAACTGCCTCCTACGAGCAGTACTTC.

The rearrangement links TRBV19 to TRBJ1-5, with 7 positions matching TRBD1. The CDR3 is 13 residues long. Germline V lookup: CDR1 LNHDA, CDR2 SQIVND (reference sequence). Trimming cost V 5 bases and J 10 bases; bases outside gene matches: 8. The CDR3 region is CASSGGDRDPQHF. Here the CDR3 DNA reads TGTGCCAGTAGTGGGGGAGACAGGGATCCCCAGCATTTT. The full variable domain, with the rest looked up from reference TRBV19 and TRBJ1-5, is DGGITQSPKYLFRKEGQNVTLSCEQNLNHDAMYWYRQDPGQGLRLIYYSQIVNDFQKGDIAEGYSVSREKKESFPLTVTSAQKNPTAFYLCASSGGDRDPQHFGDGTRLSIL.

The chain couples TRBV6-5 to TRBJ2-7; D gene unclear. V shed 8 bases and J shed 5 bases, with 13 bases lying between them. This CDR3 has 12 amino acids. Germline lookup yields CDR1 MNHEY and CDR2 SVGAGI. The CDR3 coding sequence is TGTGCCAGCGAGAGAGCGAGGAACGAGCAGTACTTC. This sequence encodes CASERARNEQYF.